This TCR beta chain was captured in a study of control samples from healthy donors and cancer patients. Profiled with immunoSEQ multiplex PCR; TCRdb holds only in-frame clones, not every one. Its listing shows fewer than 200,000 clones. The CDR3 sequence is 14 residues long. Germline V gene data show CDR1 as SGHTA and CDR2 as FQGNSA. Trimming took 4 bases from V and 4 from J, leaving 14 bases between them. What was sequenced was blood. The sequence derives from a woman aged 30 to 39 in good health. The chain couples TRBV7-2 to TRBJ2-7; no definite D call. CDR3 nucleotides: TGTGCCAGCAGCTCCAGCTTGGAATCGTACGAGCAGTACTTC. It is translated as CASSSSLESYEQYF.